The clone carrying this T cell receptor (beta chain) was seen only a few times. Trimming stripped 0 bases from V and 4 bases from J, with 15 bases between. CDR1 is MGHRA, CDR2 YSYEKL, per germline. CDR3 length equals 16 residues. This sample was included in a study of response to subunit inactivated influenza vaccine. TCRdb redid the calling of the RT-PCR reads with MiXCR, one entry per CDR3 protein. The sample consists of hundreds of thousands of distinct CDR3 sequences, approximately 10% of them appearing once. The same sample was also used in a study of T cells expressing NK-cell markers. Per that paper: The authors generated TCR beta cDNA through 5'RACE template switching with UMIs. Obtained from sorted CD3+CD56+NKG2C+, CD3+CD56+NKG2C- and CD3+CD56-NKG2C+ T cells were the TCR beta repertoires. In a handful of donors, dominant CD3+CD56+NKG2C+ clonotypes ranked among the top 10 CD8+ clonotypes. The study found these clonotypes also leading the CD3+CD56-NKG2C+ fraction in a handful of donors.

V usage is TRBV4-1 and J usage is TRBJ1-2; the D gene is possibly TRBD1 (5 bases). The source of this sequence is a man between 45 and 60 years old who received an inactivated influenza vaccine. The starting material was PBMCs from blood, obtained on the day of vaccination. Here the CDR3 reads CASSQDPRSGTYGYTF. In nucleotides, the CDR3 is TGCGCCAGCAGCCAAGATCCCCGATCGGGGACCTATGGCTACACCTTC.